Below are 2 T cell receptor beta chains sequenced from a single sample in a study of T-cell memory formation after mild COVID-19 (dated by TCRdb to about 2021). Library creation used 5' RACE. These reads were obtained on an Illumina NovaSeq 6000. The raw public data were reprocessed by TCRdb itself: fastp quality trimming at Q25, MiXCR clonotype calling, in-frame beta chains only. Each record represents a unique CDR3 protein, reported with the most common genes and DNA among its rows. The sample data list more than 120,000 distinct CDR3 sequences, and roughly a fifth of these were observed just once. Jointly, the top ten make up about 2.3% of the sample. The sample consisted of PBMCs or a T cell subset sorted from them (not recorded which). Source of these receptors: an adult woman who had mild COVID-19 (a few samples of this study predate the infection). The sample titles of this study are shuffled in the database, so cell type and time point are left out; the donor was told from shared clones.

This clonotype has just a few counts. This chain connects TRBV2 to TRBJ2-6; tentatively, D is TRBD1 (6 bases). The length of the CDR3 is 16 residues. Germline values: CDR1 SNHLY, CDR2 FYNNEI. Trimming took off 4 bases at V and 4 bases at J, with 14 bases between the two ends. The CDR3 is CASSADSRSGANVLTF. Written as DNA, the CDR3 is TGTGCCAGCAGTGCGGACAGCAGATCCGGGGCCAACGTCCTGACTTTC.

This clonotype appeared a few times. The chain is built from TRBV7-3 and TRBJ2-3; no clear D gene. The CDR3 consists of 13 residues. V dropped 5 bases and J dropped 4 bases, with 10 bases sitting between them. Germline-derived CDR1 and CDR2 are SGHTA and FQGTGA. The CDR3 nucleotides read TGTGCCAGCAGCCGAATAAAGGCAGATACGCAGTATTTT. It translates to CASSRIKADTQYF.